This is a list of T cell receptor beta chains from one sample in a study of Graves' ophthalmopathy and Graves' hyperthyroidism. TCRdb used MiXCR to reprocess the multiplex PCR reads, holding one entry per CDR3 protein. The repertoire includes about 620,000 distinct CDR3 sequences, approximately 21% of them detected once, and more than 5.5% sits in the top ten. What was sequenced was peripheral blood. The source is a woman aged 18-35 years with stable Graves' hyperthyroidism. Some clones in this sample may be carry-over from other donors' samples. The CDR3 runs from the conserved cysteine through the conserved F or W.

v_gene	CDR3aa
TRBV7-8	CASSLASGATYEQYF
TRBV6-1	CASSTGTGNQPQHF
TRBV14	CASSQDWSGRDNSPLHF
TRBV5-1	CASSFGTGGMNTEAFF
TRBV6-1	CASAFKGYALGYTF
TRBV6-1	CASLNAQAGWLDTQYF
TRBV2	CASRGQGNGELFF
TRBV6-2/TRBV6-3	CASRSLRLAGAYEQYF
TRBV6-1	CASKEGQRPVLDGYTF
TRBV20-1	CSARDRLTQGAQYF
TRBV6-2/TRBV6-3	CASSPPTSGAREQYF
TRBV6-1	CASRFGTGSTEAFF
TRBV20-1	CSASIFGRENSPLHF
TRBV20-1	CSAHMLGGANTGELFF
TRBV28	CASTISGTSGTYEQYF
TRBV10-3	CAIRESYEQYF
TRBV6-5	CASTVGLAGYEQYF
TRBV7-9	CASSPRGTMNTEAFF
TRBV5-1	CASSPWARKSSSPLHF
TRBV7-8	CASSFYEGARETQYF
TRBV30	CAWSVVRGHPQETQYF
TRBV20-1	CSASTGGSISYEQYF
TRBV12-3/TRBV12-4	CASSFDRDMNTEAFF
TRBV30	CAWSALQQLTGTGFYEQYF
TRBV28	CAVGANYGYTF
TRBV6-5	CASRTGRPRDTEAFF
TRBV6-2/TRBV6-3	CASSEAGTGGHNLGYTF
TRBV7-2	CASSQAGTGSYEQYF
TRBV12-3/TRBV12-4	CASRGDSLYNSPLHF
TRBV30	CAWTRGETEAFF
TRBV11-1	CASSSTGTHTDTQYF
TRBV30	CAWSPVGRVNTEAFF
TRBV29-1	CSVEGPNTEAFF
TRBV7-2	CASSLKGAYEQYF
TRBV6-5	CASSYEGGHSYEQYF
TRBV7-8	CASSNPPQRSLTYEQYF
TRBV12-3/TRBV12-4	CASSLQGRATEAFF
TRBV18	CASSRANAGTSGMNTGELFF
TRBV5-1	CASSLAGQGPPGNQPQHF
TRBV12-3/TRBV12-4	CASRTLGHSEDGYTF
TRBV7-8	CASSLGQGGTFNQPQHF
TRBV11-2	CASSLGGGSYGYTF
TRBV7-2	CASSLDNSPIQYF
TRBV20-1	CSARDPQGGIVTEAFF
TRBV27	CASRSGMTGYTF
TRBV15	CATCPNEVETQYF
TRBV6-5	CASSYRGVYTEAFF
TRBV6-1	CASSSDRGGTYEQYF
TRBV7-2	CASSYVGALYGYTF
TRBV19	CASRLDVGNRLMGYTF